This TCR beta chain was identified in a study of regulatory T cells in long-lasting Graves disease. Study information: In persistent Graves' disease, antithyroid drugs had been taken for over 5 years and TSH receptor antibodies stayed positive. Findings and caveats of the study: Persistent cases favored TRBV28, TRBJ1-2 and TRBJ2-5. Lower TCR diversity was seen in persistent Graves' patients than in newly diagnosed ones.

The CDR3 totals 15 residues. Per the germline V gene, CDR1 is SEHNR and CDR2 is FQNEAQ (reference sequence). The V end lost 5 bases, the J end lost 7 bases, and 20 bases lay between the germline ends. With regard to this clonotype: What it binds is unknown.

Time point of the sample: persistent/refractory GD, antithyroid drugs over 5 years with positive TRAb. PBMCs provided the RNA from which the TCR library was made. Blood from the periphery, approximately 10 milliliters in all, was drawn into EDTA tubes. TCR beta libraries were built with iRepertoire HTBI primers and Arm-PCR of CDR3 regions. One entry per CDR3 protein results from TCRdb running MiXCR on the multiplex PCR reads. The sample consists of about 470,000 distinct CDR3 sequences, about a fifth of them appearing once. The receptor comes from a female donor with Graves disease. The chain carries TRBV7-9 and TRBJ1-2, with D uncertain. Sequences were derived from peripheral blood mononuclear cells (PBMCs), sampled when the disease was refractory, from a patient treated with antithyroid drugs. The CDR3 DNA follows: TGTGCCAGCAGCGCTGCTCCGGGTCCTCAATCTGGCTACACCTTC. Translated, it gives CASSAAPGPQSGYTF.